This T cell receptor beta chain was sequenced during a study of blood T cells in healthy people across ages. V was pared by 5 bases and J by 6 bases, with 17 bases between. CDR3 size: 15 residues. In germline, CDR1 is SGHTA, CDR2 FQGNSA. Then a second PCR, running about 6 to 12 cycles, was carried out with a sample-barcoded 5' primer and a J-beta primer mix. TCRdb re-called the 5' RACE reads with MiXCR, one entry per CDR3 protein. The sample lists roughly 1,500,000 distinct CDR3 sequences, roughly 32% occurring once. This clonotype came up once. The material sequenced was blood. The rearrangement uses TRBV7-2 and TRBJ1-5, with no clear D. The sequence derives from a woman in her twenties or thirties in good health. The chain's CDR3 is CASSRLPGQSQPQHF. The CDR3 DNA reads TGTGCCAGCAGCCGGTTACCGGGCCAGAGTCAGCCCCAGCATTTT.